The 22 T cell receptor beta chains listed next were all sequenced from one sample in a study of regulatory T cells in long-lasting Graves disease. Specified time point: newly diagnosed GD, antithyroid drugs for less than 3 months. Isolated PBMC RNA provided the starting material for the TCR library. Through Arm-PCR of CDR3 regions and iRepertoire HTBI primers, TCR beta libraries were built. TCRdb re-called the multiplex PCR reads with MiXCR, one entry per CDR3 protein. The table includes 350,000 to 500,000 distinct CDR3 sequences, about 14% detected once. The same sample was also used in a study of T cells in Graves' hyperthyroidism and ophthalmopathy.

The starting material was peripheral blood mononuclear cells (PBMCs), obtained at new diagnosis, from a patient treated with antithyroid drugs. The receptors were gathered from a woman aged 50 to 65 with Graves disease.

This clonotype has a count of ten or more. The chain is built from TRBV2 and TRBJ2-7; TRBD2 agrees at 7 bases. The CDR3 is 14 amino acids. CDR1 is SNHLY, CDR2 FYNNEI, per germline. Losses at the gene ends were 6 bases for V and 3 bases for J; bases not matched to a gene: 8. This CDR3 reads CASRRAGTDYEQYF. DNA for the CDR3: TGTGCCAGCAGGAGAGCGGGAACCGACTACGAGCAGTACTTC.

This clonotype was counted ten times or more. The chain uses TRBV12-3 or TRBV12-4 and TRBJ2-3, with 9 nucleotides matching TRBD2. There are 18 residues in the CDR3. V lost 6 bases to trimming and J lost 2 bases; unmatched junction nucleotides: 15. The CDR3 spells CASSQSGYSGSATDTQYF. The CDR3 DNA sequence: TGTGCCAGCAGCCAGTCGGGGTATAGCGGGAGTGCCACAGATACGCAGTATTTT.

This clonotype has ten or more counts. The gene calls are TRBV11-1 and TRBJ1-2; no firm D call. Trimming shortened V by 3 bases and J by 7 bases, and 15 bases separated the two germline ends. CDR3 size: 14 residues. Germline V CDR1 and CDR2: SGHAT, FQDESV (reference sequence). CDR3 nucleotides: TGTGCCAGCAGCTTTAGTCCCGGAAGCGGTGGCTACACCTTC. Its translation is CASSFSPGSGGYTF.

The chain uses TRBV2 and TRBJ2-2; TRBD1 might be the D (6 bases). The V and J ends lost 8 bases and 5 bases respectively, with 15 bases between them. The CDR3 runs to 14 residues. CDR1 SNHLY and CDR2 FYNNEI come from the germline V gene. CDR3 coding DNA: TGTGCCAGCGAAGGGACACAGGCTACCGGGGAGCTGTTTTTT. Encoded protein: CASEGTQATGELFF.

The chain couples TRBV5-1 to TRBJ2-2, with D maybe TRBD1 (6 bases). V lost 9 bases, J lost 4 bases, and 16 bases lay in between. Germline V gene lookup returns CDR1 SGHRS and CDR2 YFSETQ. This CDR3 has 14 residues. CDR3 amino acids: CATKDRTLTGELFF. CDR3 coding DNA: TGCGCCACCAAGGACAGAACTCTCACCGGGGAGCTGTTTTTT.

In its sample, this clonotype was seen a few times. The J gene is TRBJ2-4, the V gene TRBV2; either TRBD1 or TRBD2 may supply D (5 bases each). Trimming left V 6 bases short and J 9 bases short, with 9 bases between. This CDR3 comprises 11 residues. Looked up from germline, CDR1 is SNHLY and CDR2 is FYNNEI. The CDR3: CASSEGFIQYF. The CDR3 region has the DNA TGTGCCAGCAGCGAGGGGTTCATTCAGTACTTC.

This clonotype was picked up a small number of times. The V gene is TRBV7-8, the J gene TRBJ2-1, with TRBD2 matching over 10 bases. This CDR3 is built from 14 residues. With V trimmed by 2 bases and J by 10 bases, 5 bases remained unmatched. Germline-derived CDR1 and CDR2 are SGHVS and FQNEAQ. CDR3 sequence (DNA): TGTGCCAGCAGCTTATCTAGCGGGAGATGGGAGCAGTTCTTC. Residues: CASSLSSGRWEQFF.

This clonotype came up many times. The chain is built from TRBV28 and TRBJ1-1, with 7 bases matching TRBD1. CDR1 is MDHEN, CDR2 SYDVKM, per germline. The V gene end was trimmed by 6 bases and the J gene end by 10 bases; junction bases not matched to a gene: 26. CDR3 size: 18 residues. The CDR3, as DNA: TGTGCCAGCAGCACACAGGGGAACTACCGGACAGTCCAAGGTATAGCTTTCTTT. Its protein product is CASSTQGNYRTVQGIAFF.

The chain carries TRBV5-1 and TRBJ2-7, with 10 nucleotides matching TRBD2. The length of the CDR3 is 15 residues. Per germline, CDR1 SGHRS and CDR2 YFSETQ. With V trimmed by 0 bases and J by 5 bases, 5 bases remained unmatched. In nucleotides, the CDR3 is TGCGCCAGCAGCTTGGAACTAGCGGGAAAAGACGAGCAGTACTTC. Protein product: CASSLELAGKDEQYF.

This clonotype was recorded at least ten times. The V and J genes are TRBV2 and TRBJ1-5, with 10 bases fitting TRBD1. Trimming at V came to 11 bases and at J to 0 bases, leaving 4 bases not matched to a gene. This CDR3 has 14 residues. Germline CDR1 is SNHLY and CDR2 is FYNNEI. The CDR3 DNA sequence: TGTGCCTCGGACAGGGGGAATAGCAATCAGCCCCAGCATTTT. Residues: CASDRGNSNQPQHF.

The CDR3 DNA sequence: TGTGCCAGCAGCCCATCGGGGGTTGAGCAGTTCTTC. It encodes CASSPSGVEQFF. This sequence joins TRBV9 and TRBJ2-1; possible D gene TRBD2, 6 bases. V lost 4 bases, J lost 9 bases, and 11 bases lay in between. The CDR3 consists of 12 residues. Germline V gives CDR1 SGDLS, CDR2 YYNGEE.

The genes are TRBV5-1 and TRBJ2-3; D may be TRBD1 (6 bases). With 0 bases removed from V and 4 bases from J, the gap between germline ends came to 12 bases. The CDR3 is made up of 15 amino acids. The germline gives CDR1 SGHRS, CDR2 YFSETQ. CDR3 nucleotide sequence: TGCGCCAGCAGCTTGGTACCCACAGGGTCAGATACGCAGTATTTT. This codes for CASSLVPTGSDTQYF.

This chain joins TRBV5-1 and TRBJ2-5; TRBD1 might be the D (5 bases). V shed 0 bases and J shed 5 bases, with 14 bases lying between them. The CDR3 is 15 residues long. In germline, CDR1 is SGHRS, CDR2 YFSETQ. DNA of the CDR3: TGCGCCAGCAGCTTGGTCCCCTCCCAGGGTGAGACCCAGTACTTC. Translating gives CASSLVPSQGETQYF.

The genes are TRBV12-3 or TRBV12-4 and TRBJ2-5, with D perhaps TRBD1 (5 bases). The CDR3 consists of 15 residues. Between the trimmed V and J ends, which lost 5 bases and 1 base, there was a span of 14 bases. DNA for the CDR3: TGTGCCAGCAGTCCGTTTACAGGCGCCCAAGAGACCCAGTACTTC. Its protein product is CASSPFTGAQETQYF.

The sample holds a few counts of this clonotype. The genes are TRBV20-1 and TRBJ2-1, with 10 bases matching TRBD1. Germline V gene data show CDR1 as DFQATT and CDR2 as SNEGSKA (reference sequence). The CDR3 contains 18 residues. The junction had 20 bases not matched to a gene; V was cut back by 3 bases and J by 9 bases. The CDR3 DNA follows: TGCAGTGCTAGGGATTTAGGGCGGGACAGGGGAGGGGAGGGTGAGCAGTTCTTC. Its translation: CSARDLGRDRGGEGEQFF.

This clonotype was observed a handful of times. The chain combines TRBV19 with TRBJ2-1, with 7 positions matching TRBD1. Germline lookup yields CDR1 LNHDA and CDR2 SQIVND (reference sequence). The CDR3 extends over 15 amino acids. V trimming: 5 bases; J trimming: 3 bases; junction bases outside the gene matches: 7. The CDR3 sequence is CASSPTGIYYNEQFF. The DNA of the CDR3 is TGTGCCAGTAGTCCGACAGGGATCTACTACAATGAGCAGTTCTTC. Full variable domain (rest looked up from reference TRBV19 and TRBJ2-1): DGGITQSPKYLFRKEGQNVTLSCEQNLNHDAMYWYRQDPGQGLRLIYYSQIVNDFQKGDIAEGYSVSREKKESFPLTVTSAQKNPTAFYLCASSPTGIYYNEQFFGPGTRLTVL.

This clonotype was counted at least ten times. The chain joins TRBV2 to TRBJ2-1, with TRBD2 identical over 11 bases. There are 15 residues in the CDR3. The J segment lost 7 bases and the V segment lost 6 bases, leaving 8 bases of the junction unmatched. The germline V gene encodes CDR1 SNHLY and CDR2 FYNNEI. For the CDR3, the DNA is TGTGCCAGCAGCAACAGACTAGCGGGAAGTAATGAGCAGTTCTTC. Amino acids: CASSNRLAGSNEQFF.

The CDR3 DNA follows: TGTGCCAGCTCACCCGGACAGGGGTACAAGCAGTACTTC. It specifies CASSPGQGYKQYF. The chain recombines TRBV18 with TRBJ2-7; 9 bases line up with TRBD1. This CDR3 is 13 amino acids long. Looked up from germline, CDR1 is KGHSH and CDR2 is LQKENI. After removal of 3 bases from V and 8 bases from J, the junction contained 5 bases not matched to a gene.

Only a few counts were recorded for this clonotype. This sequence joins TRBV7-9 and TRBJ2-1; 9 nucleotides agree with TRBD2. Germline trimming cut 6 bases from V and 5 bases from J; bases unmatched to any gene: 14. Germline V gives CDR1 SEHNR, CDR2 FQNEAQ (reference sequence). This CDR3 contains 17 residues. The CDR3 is CASRTTIAGVGNNEQFF. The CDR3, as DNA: TGTGCCAGCAGGACAACAATAGCGGGAGTGGGCAACAATGAGCAGTTCTTC.

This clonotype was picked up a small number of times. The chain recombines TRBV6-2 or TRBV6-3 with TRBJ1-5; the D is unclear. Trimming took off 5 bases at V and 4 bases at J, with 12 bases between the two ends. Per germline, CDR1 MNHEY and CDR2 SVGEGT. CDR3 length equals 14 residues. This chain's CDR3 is CASSESAPNQPQHF. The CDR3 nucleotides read TGTGCCAGCAGTGAGTCCGCCCCAAATCAGCCCCAGCATTTT.

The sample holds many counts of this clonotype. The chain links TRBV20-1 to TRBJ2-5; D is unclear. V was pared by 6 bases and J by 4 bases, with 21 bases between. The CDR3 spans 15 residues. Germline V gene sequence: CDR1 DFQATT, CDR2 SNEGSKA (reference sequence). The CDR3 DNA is TGCAGTGCGAGGCCTCGCGCCTGGGAACTAGAGACCCAGTACTTC. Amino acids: CSARPRAWELETQYF.

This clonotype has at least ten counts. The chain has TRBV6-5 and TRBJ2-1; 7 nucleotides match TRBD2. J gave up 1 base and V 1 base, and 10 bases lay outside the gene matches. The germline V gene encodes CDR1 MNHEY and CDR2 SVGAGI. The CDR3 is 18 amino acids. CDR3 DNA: TGTGCCAGCAGTTACTATAGGGCTAGCGGCTTTTCCTACAATGAGCAGTTCTTC. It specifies CASSYYRASGFSYNEQFF.